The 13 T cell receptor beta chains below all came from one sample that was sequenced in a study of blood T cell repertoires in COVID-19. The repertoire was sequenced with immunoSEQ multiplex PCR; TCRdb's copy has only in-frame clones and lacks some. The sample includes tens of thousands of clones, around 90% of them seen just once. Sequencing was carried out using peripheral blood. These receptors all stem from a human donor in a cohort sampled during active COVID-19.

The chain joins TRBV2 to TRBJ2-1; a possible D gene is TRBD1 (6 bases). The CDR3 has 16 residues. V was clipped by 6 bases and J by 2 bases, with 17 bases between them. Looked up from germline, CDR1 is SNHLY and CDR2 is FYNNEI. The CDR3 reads CASRRAGERTYNEQFF. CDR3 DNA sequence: TGTGCCAGCAGACGCGCAGGGGAGAGGACCTACAATGAGCAGTTCTTC.

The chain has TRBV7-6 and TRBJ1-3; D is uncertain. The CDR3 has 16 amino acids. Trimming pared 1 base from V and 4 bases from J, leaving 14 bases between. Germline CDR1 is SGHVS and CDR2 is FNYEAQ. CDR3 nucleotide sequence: TGTGCCAGCAGCTTAGAGGGCCCAGCGGGAGGAAACACCATATATTTT. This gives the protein CASSLEGPAGGNTIYF. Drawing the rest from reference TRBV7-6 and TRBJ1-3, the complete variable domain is GAGVSQSPRYKVTKRGQDVALRCDPISGHVSLYWYRQALGQGPEFLTYFNYEAQQDKSGLPNDRFSAERPEGSISTLTIQRTEQRDSAMYRCASSLEGPAGGNTIYFGEGSWLTVV.

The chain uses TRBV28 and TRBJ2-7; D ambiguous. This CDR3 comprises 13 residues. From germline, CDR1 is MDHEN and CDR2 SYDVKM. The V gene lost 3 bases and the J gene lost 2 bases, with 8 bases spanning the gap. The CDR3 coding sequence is TGTGCCAGCAGTTTGGTACAAACCTACGAGCAGTACTTC. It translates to CASSLVQTYEQYF.

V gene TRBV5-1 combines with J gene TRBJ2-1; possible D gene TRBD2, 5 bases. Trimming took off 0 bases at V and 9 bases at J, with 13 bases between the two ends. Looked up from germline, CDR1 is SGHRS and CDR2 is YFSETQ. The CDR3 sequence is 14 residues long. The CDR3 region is CASSLAGRSGEQFF. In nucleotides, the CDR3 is TGCGCCAGCAGCTTGGCAGGCCGGAGCGGTGAGCAGTTCTTC. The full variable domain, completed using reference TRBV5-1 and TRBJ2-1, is KAGVTQTPRYLIKTRGQQVTLSCSPISGHRSVSWYQQTPGQGLQFLFEYFSETQRNKGNFPGRFSGRQFSNSRSEMNVSTLELGDSALYLCASSLAGRSGEQFFGPGTRLTVL.

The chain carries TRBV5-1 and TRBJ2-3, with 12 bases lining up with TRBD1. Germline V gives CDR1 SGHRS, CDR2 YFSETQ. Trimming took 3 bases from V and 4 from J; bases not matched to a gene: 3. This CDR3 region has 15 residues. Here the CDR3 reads CASSSGQGAPDTQYF. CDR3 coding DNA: TGCGCCAGCAGCTCGGGACAGGGGGCCCCAGATACGCAGTATTTT.

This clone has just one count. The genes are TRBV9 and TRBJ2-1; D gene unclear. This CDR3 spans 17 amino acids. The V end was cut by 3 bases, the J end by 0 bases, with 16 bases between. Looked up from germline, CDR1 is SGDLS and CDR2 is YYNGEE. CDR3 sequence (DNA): TGTGCCAGCAGCGGACCCGGTACGAACAGCTCCTACAATGAGCAGTTCTTC. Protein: CASSGPGTNSSYNEQFF.

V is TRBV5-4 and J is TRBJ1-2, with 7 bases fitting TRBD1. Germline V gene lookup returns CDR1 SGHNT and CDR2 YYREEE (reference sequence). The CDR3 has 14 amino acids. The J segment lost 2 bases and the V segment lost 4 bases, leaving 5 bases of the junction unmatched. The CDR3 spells CASSHPTGNYGYTF. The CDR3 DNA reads TGTGCCAGCAGCCACCCGACAGGGAACTATGGCTACACCTTC.

CDR3 in DNA: TGTGCCAGCAGCTTAACAGGGGTTTATGACGAGCAGTTCTTC. Protein: CASSLTGVYDEQFF. The gene calls are TRBV11-3 and TRBJ2-1, with 7 bases lining up with TRBD1. The germline V gene encodes CDR1 SGHNT and CDR2 YENEEA. This CDR3 comprises 14 residues. The V segment lost 2 bases and the J segment 10 bases; nucleotides outside the gene matches: 8.

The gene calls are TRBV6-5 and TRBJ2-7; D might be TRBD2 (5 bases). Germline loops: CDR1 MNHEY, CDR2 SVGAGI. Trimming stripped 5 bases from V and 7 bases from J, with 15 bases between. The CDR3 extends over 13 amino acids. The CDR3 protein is CASSTHLALEQYF. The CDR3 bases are TGTGCCAGCAGTACCCACTTAGCGTTGGAGCAGTACTTC.

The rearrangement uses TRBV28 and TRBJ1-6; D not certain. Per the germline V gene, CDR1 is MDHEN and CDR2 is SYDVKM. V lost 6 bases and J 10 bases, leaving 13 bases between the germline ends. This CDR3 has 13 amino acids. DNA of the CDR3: TGTGCCAGCAGCCTAGAGACCTGGTCACCCCTCCACTTT. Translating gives CASSLETWSPLHF.

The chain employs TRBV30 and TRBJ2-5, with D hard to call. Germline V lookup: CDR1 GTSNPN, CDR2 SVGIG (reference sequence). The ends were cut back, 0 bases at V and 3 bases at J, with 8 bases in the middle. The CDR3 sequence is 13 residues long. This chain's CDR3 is CAWSVGREETQYF. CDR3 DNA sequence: TGTGCCTGGAGTGTAGGCCGGGAAGAGACCCAGTACTTC.

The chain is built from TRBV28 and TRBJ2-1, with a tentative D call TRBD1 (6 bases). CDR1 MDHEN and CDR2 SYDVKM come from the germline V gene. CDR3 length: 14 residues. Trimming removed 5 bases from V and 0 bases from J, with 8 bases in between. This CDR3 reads CASSTGFSYNEQFF. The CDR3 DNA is TGTGCCAGCAGTACAGGGTTCTCCTACAATGAGCAGTTCTTC.

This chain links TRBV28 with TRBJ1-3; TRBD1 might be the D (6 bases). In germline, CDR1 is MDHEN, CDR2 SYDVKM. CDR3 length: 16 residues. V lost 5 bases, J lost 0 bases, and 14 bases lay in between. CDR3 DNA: TGTGCCAGCAGTCTCTTACAGGGTTTCTCTGGAAACACCATATATTTT. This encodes CASSLLQGFSGNTIYF.